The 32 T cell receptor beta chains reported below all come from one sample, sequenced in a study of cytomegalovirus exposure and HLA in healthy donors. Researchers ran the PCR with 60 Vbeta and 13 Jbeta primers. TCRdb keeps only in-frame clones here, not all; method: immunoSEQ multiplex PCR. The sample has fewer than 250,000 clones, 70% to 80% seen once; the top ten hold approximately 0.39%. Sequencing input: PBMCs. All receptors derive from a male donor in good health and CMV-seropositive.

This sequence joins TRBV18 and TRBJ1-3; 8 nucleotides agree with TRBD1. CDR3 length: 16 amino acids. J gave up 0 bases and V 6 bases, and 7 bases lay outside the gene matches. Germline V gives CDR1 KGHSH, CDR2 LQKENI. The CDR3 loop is CASSGTGVFSGNTIYF. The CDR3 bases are TGTGCCAGCTCCGGGACAGGCGTCTTCTCTGGAAACACCATATATTTT.

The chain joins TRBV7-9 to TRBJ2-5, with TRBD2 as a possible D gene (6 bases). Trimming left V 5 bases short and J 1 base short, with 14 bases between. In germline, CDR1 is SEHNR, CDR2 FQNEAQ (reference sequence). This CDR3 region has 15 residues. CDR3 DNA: TGTGCCAGCAGCCCTCCCTGGGGGGTCCAAGAGACCCAGTACTTC. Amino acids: CASSPPWGVQETQYF.

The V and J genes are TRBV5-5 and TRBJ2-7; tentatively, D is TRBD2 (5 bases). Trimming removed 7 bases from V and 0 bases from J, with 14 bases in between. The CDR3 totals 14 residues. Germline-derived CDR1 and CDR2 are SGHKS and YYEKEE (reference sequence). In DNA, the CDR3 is TGTGCCAGCGATCCCGACGGACTCTCCTACGAGCAGTACTTC. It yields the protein CASDPDGLSYEQYF. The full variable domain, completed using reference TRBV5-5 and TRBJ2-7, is DAGVTQSPTHLIKTRGQQVTLRCSPISGHKSVSWYQQVLGQGPQFIFQYYEKEERGRGNFPDRFSARQFPNYSSELNVNALLLGDSALYLCASDPDGLSYEQYFGPGTRLTVT.

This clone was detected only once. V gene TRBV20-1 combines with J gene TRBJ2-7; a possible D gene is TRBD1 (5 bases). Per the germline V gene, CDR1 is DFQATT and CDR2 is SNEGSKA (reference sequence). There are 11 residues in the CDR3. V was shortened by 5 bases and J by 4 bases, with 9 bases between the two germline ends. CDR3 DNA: TGCAGTGCTTACCAGGGTTACGAGCAGTACTTC. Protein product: CSAYQGYEQYF.

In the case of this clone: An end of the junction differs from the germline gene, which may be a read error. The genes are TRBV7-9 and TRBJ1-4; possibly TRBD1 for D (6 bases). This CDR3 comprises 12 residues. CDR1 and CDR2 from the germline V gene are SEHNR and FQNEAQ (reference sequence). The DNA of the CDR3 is TGTACCAGCAGCTTTACACAGGGCGAACTGTTTTTT. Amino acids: CTSSFTQGELFF.

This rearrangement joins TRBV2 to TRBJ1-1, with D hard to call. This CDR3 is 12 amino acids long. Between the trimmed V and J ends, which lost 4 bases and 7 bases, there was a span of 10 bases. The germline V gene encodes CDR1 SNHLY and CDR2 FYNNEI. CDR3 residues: CASSAPGNEAFF. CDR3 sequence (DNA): TGTGCCAGCAGTGCCCCCGGGAATGAAGCTTTCTTT.

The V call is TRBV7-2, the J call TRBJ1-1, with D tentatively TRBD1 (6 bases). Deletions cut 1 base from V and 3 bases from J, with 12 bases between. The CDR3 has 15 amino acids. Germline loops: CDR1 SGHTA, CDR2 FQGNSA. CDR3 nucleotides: TGTGCCAGCAGCTTAGGCCCAGGGGAGTACACTGAAGCTTTCTTT. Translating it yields CASSLGPGEYTEAFF.

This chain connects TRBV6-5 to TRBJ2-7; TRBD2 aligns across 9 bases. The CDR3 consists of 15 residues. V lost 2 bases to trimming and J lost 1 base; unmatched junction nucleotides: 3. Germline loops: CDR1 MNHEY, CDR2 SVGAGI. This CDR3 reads CASSYLSGGSYEQYF. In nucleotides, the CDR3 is TGTGCCAGCAGTTACCTTAGCGGGGGATCCTACGAGCAGTACTTC.

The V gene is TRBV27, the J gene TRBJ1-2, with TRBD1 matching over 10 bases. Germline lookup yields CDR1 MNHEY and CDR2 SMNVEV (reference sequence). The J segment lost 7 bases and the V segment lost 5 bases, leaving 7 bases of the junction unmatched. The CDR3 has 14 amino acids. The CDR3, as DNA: TGTGCCAGCAGTAATCGACAGGGGGCGGTTGGCTACACCTTC. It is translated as CASSNRQGAVGYTF.

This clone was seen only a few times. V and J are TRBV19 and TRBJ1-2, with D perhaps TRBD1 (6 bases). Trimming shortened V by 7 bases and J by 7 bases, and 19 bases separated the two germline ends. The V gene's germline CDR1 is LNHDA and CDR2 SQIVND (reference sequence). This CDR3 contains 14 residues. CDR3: CASNEGGGPGGYTF. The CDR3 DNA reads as TGTGCCAGTAACGAGGGGGGGGGCCCTGGTGGCTACACCTTC.

CDR3 in DNA: TGTGCCAGCAGTTCTCGGGAGTTCAAAACCTACGAGCAGTACTTC. This sequence encodes CASSSREFKTYEQYF. This chain links TRBV7-6 with TRBJ2-7; TRBD2 might be the D (6 bases). The CDR3 covers 15 residues. V was pared by 6 bases and J by 2 bases, with 17 bases between. The germline gives CDR1 SGHVS, CDR2 FNYEAQ.

The CDR3 bases are TGTGCCAGCAGCTTAGATATCTACGAGCAGTACTTC. This sequence encodes CASSLDIYEQYF. This chain connects TRBV7-2 to TRBJ2-7; unclear D gene. The CDR3 is 12 amino acids. The V end lost 1 base, the J end lost 3 bases, and 4 bases lay between the germline ends. Per the germline V gene, CDR1 is SGHTA and CDR2 is FQGNSA. The whole variable domain, remainder taken from reference TRBV7-2 and TRBJ2-7, is GAGVSQSPSNKVTEKGKDVELRCDPISGHTALYWYRQSLGQGLEFLIYFQGNSAPDKSGLPSDRFSAERTGGSVSTLTIQRTQQEDSAVYLCASSLDIYEQYFGPGTRLTVT.

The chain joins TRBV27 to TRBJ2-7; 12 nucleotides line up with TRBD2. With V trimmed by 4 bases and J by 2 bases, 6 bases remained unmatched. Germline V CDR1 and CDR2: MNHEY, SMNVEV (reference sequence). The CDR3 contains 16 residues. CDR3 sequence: CASSSFLAGGTYEQYF. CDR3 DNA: TGTGCCAGCAGTTCTTTTCTAGCGGGAGGGACCTACGAGCAGTACTTC.

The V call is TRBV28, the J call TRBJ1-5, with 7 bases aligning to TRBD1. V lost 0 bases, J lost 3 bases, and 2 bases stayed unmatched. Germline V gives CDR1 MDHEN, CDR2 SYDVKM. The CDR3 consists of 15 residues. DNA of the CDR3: TGTGCCAGCAGTTTATGGACAGGGATCAATCAGCCCCAGCATTTT. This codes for CASSLWTGINQPQHF.

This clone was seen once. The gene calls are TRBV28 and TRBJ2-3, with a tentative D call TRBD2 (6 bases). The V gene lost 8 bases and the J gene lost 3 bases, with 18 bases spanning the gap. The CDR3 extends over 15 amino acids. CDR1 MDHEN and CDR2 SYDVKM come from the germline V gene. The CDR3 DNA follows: TGTGCCAGCGGATCAATCGGGAGCGGGACAGATACGCAGTATTTT. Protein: CASGSIGSGTDTQYF.

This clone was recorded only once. CDR3 amino acids: CASSLTPGTATNEKLFF. CDR3 DNA sequence: TGCGCCAGCAGCTTAACCCCGGGGACTGCAACTAATGAAAAACTGTTTTTT. The chain links TRBV5-1 to TRBJ1-4; D is possibly TRBD1 (5 bases). Germline CDR1 is SGHRS and CDR2 is YFSETQ. Trimming left V 2 bases short and J 0 bases short, with 14 bases between. This CDR3 has 17 residues.

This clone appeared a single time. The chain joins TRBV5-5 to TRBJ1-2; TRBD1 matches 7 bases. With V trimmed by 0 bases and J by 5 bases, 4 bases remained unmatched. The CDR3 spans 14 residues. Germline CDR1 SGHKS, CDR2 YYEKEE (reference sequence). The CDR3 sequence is CASSLEGTVYGYTF. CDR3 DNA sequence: TGTGCCAGCAGCTTGGAGGGGACAGTTTATGGCTACACCTTC.

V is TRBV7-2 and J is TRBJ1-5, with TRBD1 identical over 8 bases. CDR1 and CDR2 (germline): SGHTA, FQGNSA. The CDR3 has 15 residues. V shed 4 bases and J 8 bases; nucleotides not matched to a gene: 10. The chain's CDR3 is CASSSGQGRLEPQHF. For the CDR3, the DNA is TGTGCCAGCAGCTCAGGACAGGGTAGGCTCGAGCCCCAGCATTTT.

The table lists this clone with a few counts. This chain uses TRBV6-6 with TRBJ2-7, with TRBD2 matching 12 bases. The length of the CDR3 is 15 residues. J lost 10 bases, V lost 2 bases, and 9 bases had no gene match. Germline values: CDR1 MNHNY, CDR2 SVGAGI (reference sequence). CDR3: CASSYPIETSGRQYF. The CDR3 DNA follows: TGTGCCAGCAGTTACCCTATTGAGACTAGCGGGAGACAGTACTTC.

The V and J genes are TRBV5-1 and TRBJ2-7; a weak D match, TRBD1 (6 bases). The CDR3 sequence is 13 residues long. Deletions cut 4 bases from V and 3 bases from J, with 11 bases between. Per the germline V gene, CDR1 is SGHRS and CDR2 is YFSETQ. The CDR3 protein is CASSPTGIYEQYF. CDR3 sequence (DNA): TGCGCCAGCAGCCCGACAGGAATCTACGAGCAGTACTTC.

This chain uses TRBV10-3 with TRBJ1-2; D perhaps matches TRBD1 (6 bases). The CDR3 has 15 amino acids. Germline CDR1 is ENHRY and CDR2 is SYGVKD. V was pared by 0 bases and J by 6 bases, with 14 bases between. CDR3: CAISESRGGLDGYTF. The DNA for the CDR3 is TGTGCCATCAGTGAGTCGCGCGGGGGGCTTGATGGCTACACCTTC.

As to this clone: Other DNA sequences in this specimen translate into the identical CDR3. The CDR3 sequence is CASSFSGSSYNEQFF. The CDR3 coding sequence is TGTGCCAGCAGTTTTAGCGGGAGCTCCTACAATGAGCAGTTCTTC. The chain uses TRBV7-2 and TRBJ2-1, with 9 nucleotides matching TRBD2. V lost 6 bases to trimming and J lost 0 bases; unmatched junction nucleotides: 3. This CDR3 region has 15 residues. Per the germline V gene, CDR1 is SGHTA and CDR2 is FQGNSA.

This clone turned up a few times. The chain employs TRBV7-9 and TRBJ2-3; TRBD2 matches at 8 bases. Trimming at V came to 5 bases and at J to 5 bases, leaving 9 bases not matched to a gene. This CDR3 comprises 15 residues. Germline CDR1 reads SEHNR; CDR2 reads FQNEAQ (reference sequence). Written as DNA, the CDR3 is TGTGCCAGCAGCCTCAGCGGGAGAGGTGGAGATACGCAGTATTTT. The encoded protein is CASSLSGRGGDTQYF. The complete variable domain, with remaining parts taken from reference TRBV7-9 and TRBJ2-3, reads DTGVSQNPRHKITKRGQNVTFRCDPISEHNRLYWYRQTLGQGPEFLTYFQNEAQLEKSRLLSDRFSAERPKGSFSTLEIQRTEQGDSAMYLCASSLSGRGGDTQYFGPGTRLTVL.

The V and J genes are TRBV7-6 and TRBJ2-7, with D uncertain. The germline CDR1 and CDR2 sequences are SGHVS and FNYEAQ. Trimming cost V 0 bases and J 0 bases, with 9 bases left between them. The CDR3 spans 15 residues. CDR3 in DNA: TGTGCCAGCAGCTTAGCGATAGCACCCTCCTACGAGCAGTACTTC. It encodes CASSLAIAPSYEQYF.

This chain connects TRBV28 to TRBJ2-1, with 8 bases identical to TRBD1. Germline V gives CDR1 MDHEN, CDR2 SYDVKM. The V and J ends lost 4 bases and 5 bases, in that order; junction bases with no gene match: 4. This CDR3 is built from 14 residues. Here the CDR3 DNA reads TGTGCCAGCAGTTCAGGGGGCGGAGACAATGAGCAGTTCTTC. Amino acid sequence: CASSSGGGDNEQFF.

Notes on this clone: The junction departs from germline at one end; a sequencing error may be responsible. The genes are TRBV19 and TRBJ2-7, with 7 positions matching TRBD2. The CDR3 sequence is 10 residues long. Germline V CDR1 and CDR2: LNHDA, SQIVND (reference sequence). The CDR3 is CSAGDYEQYF. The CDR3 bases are TGCTCTGCGGGGGACTACGAGCAGTACTTC.

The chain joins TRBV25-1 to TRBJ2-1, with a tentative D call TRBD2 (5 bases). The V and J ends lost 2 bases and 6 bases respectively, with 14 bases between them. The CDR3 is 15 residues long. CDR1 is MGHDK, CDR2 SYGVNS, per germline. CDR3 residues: CASSERLAGSNEQFF. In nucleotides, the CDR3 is TGTGCCAGCAGTGAACGGCTAGCTGGCTCCAATGAGCAGTTCTTC.

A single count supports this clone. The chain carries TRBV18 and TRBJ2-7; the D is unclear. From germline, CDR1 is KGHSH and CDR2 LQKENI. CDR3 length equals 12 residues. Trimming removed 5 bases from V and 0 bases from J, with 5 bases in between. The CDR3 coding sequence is TGTGCCAGCTCAGCAGACTCCTACGAGCAGTACTTC. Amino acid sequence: CASSADSYEQYF.

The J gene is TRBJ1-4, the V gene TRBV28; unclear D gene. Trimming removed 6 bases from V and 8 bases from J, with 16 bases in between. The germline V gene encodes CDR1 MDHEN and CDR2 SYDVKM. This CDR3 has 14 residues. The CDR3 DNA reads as TGTGCCAGCAGCCTCCGCGGCGCGTGGGAAAAACTGTTTTTT. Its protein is CASSLRGAWEKLFF.

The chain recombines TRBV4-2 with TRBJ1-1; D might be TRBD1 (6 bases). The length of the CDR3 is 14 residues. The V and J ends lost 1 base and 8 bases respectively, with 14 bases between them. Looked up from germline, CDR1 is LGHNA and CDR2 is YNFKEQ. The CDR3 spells CASSQGSLGAEAFF. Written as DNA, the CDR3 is TGTGCCAGCAGCCAAGGGAGCCTGGGGGCAGAAGCTTTCTTT.

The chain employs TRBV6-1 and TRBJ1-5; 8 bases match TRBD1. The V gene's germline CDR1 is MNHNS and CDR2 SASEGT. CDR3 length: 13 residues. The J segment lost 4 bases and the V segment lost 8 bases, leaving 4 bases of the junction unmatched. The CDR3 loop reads CASLDRGNQPQHF. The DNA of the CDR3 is TGTGCCAGCCTAGACAGGGGTAATCAGCCCCAGCATTTT.

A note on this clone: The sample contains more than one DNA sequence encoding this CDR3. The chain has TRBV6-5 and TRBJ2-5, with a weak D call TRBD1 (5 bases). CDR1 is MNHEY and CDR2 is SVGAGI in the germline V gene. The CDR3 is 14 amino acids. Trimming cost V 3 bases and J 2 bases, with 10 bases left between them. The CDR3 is CASSYGGQQETQYF. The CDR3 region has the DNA TGTGCCAGCAGTTATGGCGGACAACAAGAGACCCAGTACTTC.